This passage covers 25 T cell receptor beta chains from one sample sequenced in a study of blood T cell repertoires in COVID-19. Measured with immunoSEQ multiplex PCR; TCRdb has only the in-frame clones, and not every one. The sample yields more than 250,000 clones, 87% seen once. Material for sequencing was PBMCs or T cells enriched from blood (not recorded which). These receptor sequences come from a woman aged 25 to 39 who had recovered from COVID-19.

This clone was recorded once. The chain couples TRBV5-1 to TRBJ2-7; TRBD2 might be the D (6 bases). Between the trimmed V and J ends, which lost 0 bases and 6 bases, there was a span of 16 bases. The length of the CDR3 is 15 residues. Germline CDR1 is SGHRS and CDR2 is YFSETQ. In DNA form, the CDR3 reads TGCGCCAGCAGCTTGGTAGTGGGGGGTTCTGGCGAGCAGTACTTC. Encoded protein: CASSLVVGGSGEQYF.

The chain uses TRBV9 and TRBJ2-1, with unresolved D. This CDR3 has 15 residues. From germline, CDR1 is SGDLS and CDR2 YYNGEE. V lost 4 bases to trimming and J lost 0 bases, with 11 bases between them. The CDR3 reads CASSTRVSSYNEQFF. The CDR3 DNA reads as TGTGCCAGCAGCACCCGGGTTAGCTCCTACAATGAGCAGTTCTTC.

The chain links TRBV29-1 to TRBJ1-1, with a possible D match to TRBD1 (5 bases). This CDR3 contains 14 residues. Germline CDR1 SQVTM, CDR2 ANQGSEA. Trimming took 6 bases from V and 4 from J, leaving 18 bases between them. This CDR3 reads CSVLGGSQGTEAFF. CDR3 in DNA: TGCAGCGTCCTTGGGGGGTCTCAAGGCACTGAAGCTTTCTTT.

The chain uses TRBV6-1 and TRBJ1-2; tentatively, D is TRBD1 (6 bases). Germline V gene sequence: CDR1 MNHNS, CDR2 SASEGT. The CDR3 consists of 14 residues. V lost 2 bases and J lost 3, with 10 bases in between. The DNA for the CDR3 is TGTGCCAGCAGTGAACAGGGGCCACACTATGGCTACACCTTC. Its protein product is CASSEQGPHYGYTF.

The CDR3 DNA is TGTGCCAGCAGTTTTCCGGGACAGGGTCTCGGAAGGGAGCTGTTTTTT. Its translation is CASSFPGQGLGRELFF. The V gene is TRBV5-4, the J gene TRBJ2-2, with 9 bases matching TRBD1. CDR1 SGHNT and CDR2 YYREEE come from the germline V gene (reference sequence). The CDR3 has 16 amino acids. The J segment lost 9 bases and the V segment lost 5 bases, leaving 14 bases of the junction unmatched.

This chain uses TRBV6-5 with TRBJ2-7; 12 bases align to TRBD1. CDR1 is MNHEY and CDR2 is SVGAGI in the germline V gene. Unmatched junction bases numbered 9, after V lost 0 bases and J lost 9 bases. This CDR3 is 16 amino acids long. CDR3: CASSYSQGTGGDRQYF. The CDR3 DNA is TGTGCCAGCAGTTACTCCCAAGGGACAGGGGGCGATCGGCAGTACTTC.

This clone was detected only a few times. This chain links TRBV5-4 with TRBJ1-2; tentatively, D is TRBD1 (6 bases). Germline V lookup: CDR1 SGHNT, CDR2 YYREEE (reference sequence). V gave up 3 bases and J gave up 7 bases, with 16 bases separating them. This CDR3 region has 14 residues. CDR3 protein: CASSSPTGAIGYTF. The CDR3, as DNA: TGTGCCAGCAGCTCACCGACAGGAGCTATTGGCTACACCTTC.

The genes are TRBV6-5 and TRBJ1-4, with TRBD1 matching over 8 bases. Germline CDR1 MNHEY, CDR2 SVGAGI. The CDR3 runs to 12 residues. V dropped 8 bases and J dropped 8; count of bases not matched to a gene: 4. CDR3 coding DNA: TGTGCCAGCGGCACAGGGGGGGAAAAACTGTTTTTT. Translated, it gives CASGTGGEKLFF.

The chain has TRBV27 and TRBJ2-5; no reliable D call. V lost 4 bases to trimming and J lost 2 bases, with 8 bases between them. This CDR3 is 13 amino acids long. CDR1 is MNHEY and CDR2 is SMNVEV in the germline V gene (reference sequence). This chain's CDR3 is CASSWRRQETQYF. Written as DNA, the CDR3 is TGTGCCAGCAGTTGGCGCAGGCAAGAGACCCAGTACTTC.

This clone has a single count. The gene calls are TRBV11-2 and TRBJ1-1, with D possibly being TRBD1 (5 bases). V was cut by 1 base and J by 11 bases, with 14 bases left in between. The CDR3 contains 13 residues. Germline CDR1 SGHAT, CDR2 FQNNGV. The CDR3 DNA follows: TGTGCCAGCAGCTTAGTTTCGGACAAAGTTGCTTTCTTT. As protein: CASSLVSDKVAFF.

CDR3 sequence: CASSQDTRGGHGQYF. As DNA, the CDR3 is TGCGCCAGCAGCCAAGATACACGGGGAGGCCACGGGCAGTACTTC. The chain couples TRBV4-3 to TRBJ2-7; possible D gene TRBD2, 6 bases. The length of the CDR3 is 15 residues. V was clipped by 0 bases and J by 9 bases, with 18 bases between them. Per germline, CDR1 LGHNA and CDR2 YSLEER.

This clone was seen only once. The rearrangement links TRBV10-3 to TRBJ1-1, with D possibly matching TRBD1 (5 bases). The V gene's germline CDR1 is ENHRY and CDR2 SYGVKD. Trimming took 4 bases from V and 3 from J, leaving 9 bases between them. This CDR3 contains 13 residues. The CDR3 protein is CAISAQGYTEAFF. The CDR3 DNA reads as TGTGCCATCAGTGCCCAGGGCTACACTGAAGCTTTCTTT.

The chain couples TRBV6-2 or TRBV6-3 to TRBJ1-5, with unresolved D. Trimming shortened V by 6 bases and J by 6 bases, and 9 bases separated the two germline ends. The CDR3 totals 12 residues. Germline CDR1 and CDR2: MNHEY and SVGEGT. CDR3 nucleotides: TGTGCCAGCAGCTCCTCCGTTCAGCCCCAGCATTTT. Its translation is CASSSSVQPQHF.

This chain connects TRBV19 to TRBJ1-2; D possibly corresponds to TRBD1 (5 bases). Germline assignment: CDR1 LNHDA and CDR2 SQIVND (reference sequence). The length of the CDR3 is 13 residues. Between the trimmed V and J ends, which lost 3 bases and 2 bases, there was a span of 7 bases. The CDR3 region has the DNA TGTGCCAGTAGTATTTCAGGGAACTATGGCTACACCTTC. It codes for CASSISGNYGYTF.

The chain combines TRBV4-3 with TRBJ1-5; weak D call: TRBD1 (5 bases). Germline V gene data show CDR1 as LGHNA and CDR2 as YSLEER. There are 17 residues in the CDR3. Trimming took 5 bases from V and 2 from J, leaving 19 bases between them. This CDR3 is CASSTPPRGSGNQPQHF. The CDR3 DNA reads TGCGCCAGCAGCACCCCGCCAAGGGGTTCAGGCAATCAGCCCCAGCATTTT.

The chain couples TRBV6-5 to TRBJ2-7, with D possibly being TRBD1 (6 bases). Per germline, CDR1 MNHEY and CDR2 SVGAGI. V lost 3 bases and J lost 4, with 19 bases in between. This CDR3 has 16 amino acids. The CDR3: CASSYLDSAEGYEQYF. Written as DNA, the CDR3 is TGTGCCAGCAGTTATCTGGACAGTGCCGAGGGATACGAGCAGTACTTC.

The chain joins TRBV19 to TRBJ1-2, with 10 nucleotides matching TRBD1. This CDR3 contains 16 residues. Per the germline V gene, CDR1 is LNHDA and CDR2 is SQIVND (reference sequence). J gave up 3 bases and V 1 base, and 5 bases lay outside the gene matches. The CDR3 bases are TGTGCCAGTAGTATAGTTCCCGGGACAGGGGACTATGGCTACACCTTC. Translated, it gives CASSIVPGTGDYGYTF.

The chain combines TRBV18 with TRBJ1-1, with D tentatively TRBD1 (6 bases). This CDR3 region has 13 residues. Trimming cost V 2 bases and J 7 bases, with 11 bases left between them. Germline V gives CDR1 KGHSH, CDR2 LQKENI. CDR3 region: CASSPVQGYEAFF. CDR3 nucleotides: TGTGCCAGCTCACCAGTTCAGGGGTATGAAGCTTTCTTT.

This rearrangement joins TRBV6-2 or TRBV6-3 to TRBJ2-7; weak D call: TRBD1 (6 bases). This CDR3 is built from 15 residues. Deletions cut 4 bases from V and 2 bases from J, with 15 bases between. Germline V gene sequence: CDR1 MNHEY, CDR2 SVGEGT. This CDR3 reads CASSSHRDTTYEQYF. CDR3 nucleotide sequence: TGTGCCAGCAGTTCCCACCGGGACACGACCTACGAGCAGTACTTC.

V usage is TRBV4-1 and J usage is TRBJ2-7; D might be TRBD2 (5 bases). The CDR3 sequence is 13 residues long. Germline lookup yields CDR1 MGHRA and CDR2 YSYEKL. Deletions cut 3 bases from V and 3 bases from J, with 9 bases between. The CDR3, as DNA: TGCGCCAGCAGCCACGGACGGGGCTACGAGCAGTACTTC. Protein product: CASSHGRGYEQYF.

This sequence joins TRBV12-3 or TRBV12-4 and TRBJ2-7; TRBD2 might be the D (5 bases). V was clipped by 3 bases and J by 0 bases, with 6 bases between them. This CDR3 spans 13 amino acids. The CDR3: CASSLGDSYEQYF. The CDR3 nucleotides read TGTGCCAGCAGTTTGGGAGACTCCTACGAGCAGTACTTC.

V and J are TRBV14 and TRBJ1-1; weak D call: TRBD1 (6 bases). Trimming took 5 bases from V and 5 from J, leaving 15 bases between them. Germline V gene data show CDR1 as SGHDN and CDR2 as FVKESK. The CDR3 has 14 residues. The CDR3 nucleotides are TGTGCCAGCAGCGCCCGTATAGGGGGAACTGAAGCTTTCTTT. It is translated as CASSARIGGTEAFF.

CDR3 sequence (DNA): TGCGCCAGCAGCTCCCTAGGTCCCGCAACTAATGAAAAACTGTTTTTT. Encoded protein: CASSSLGPATNEKLFF. J is TRBJ1-4 and V is TRBV5-1; D gene ambiguous. This CDR3 is 16 amino acids long. Per germline, CDR1 SGHRS and CDR2 YFSETQ. Between the trimmed V and J ends, which lost 3 bases and 0 bases, there was a span of 12 bases.

The J gene is TRBJ1-5, the V gene TRBV4-1; the D gene is possibly TRBD1 (6 bases). The CDR3 consists of 15 residues. V lost 4 bases and J lost 6, with 16 bases in between. Looked up from germline, CDR1 is MGHRA and CDR2 is YSYEKL. CDR3 amino acids: CASSREQGRGQPQHF. The CDR3 DNA reads TGCGCCAGCAGCCGAGAACAGGGAAGGGGTCAGCCCCAGCATTTT.

The rearrangement uses TRBV7-3 and TRBJ2-6; 7 positions agree with TRBD1. Germline CDR1 reads SGHTA; CDR2 reads FQGTGA. This CDR3 is built from 18 residues. Losses at the gene ends were 2 bases for V and 6 bases for J; bases not matched to a gene: 13. This CDR3 reads CASSLRTGSLGLANVLTF. In DNA, the CDR3 is TGTGCCAGCAGCTTACGGACAGGCTCGCTAGGTCTGGCCAACGTCCTGACTTTC.